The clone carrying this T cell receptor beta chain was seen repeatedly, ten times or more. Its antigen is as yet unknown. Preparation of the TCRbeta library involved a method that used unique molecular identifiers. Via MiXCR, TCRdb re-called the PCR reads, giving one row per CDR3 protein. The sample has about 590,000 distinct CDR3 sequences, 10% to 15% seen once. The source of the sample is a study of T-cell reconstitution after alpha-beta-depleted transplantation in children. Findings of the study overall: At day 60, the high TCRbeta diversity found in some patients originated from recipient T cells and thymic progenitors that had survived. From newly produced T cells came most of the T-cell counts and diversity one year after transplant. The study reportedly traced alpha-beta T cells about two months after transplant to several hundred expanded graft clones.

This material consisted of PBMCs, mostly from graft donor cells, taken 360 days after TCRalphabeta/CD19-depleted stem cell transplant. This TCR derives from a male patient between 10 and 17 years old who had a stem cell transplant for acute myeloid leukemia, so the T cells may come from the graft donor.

CDR3 in DNA: TGCGCCAGCAGCTGGGGGGCCCCCCCTTACAATGAGCAGTTCTTC. Translating it yields CASSWGAPPYNEQFF. The rearrangement uses TRBV5-1 and TRBJ2-1, with D possibly being TRBD1 or TRBD2 (6 bases each). The V end was cut by 3 bases, the J end by 4 bases, with 14 bases between. The CDR3 consists of 15 residues. Germline-derived CDR1 and CDR2 are SGHRS and YFSETQ.